A selection of T cell receptor beta chains follows, all from one sample in a study of CD8+ T cells in alopecia areata. TCRdb keeps only in-frame clones here, not all; method: immunoSEQ multiplex PCR. The table lists about 120,000 clones, less than 75% of them singletons, with approximately 29% in the top ten. Sequenced material: CD8+ T cells sorted from blood, taken at week 4, from a patient treated with tofacitinib. These receptors all stem from a human donor with alopecia areata. The CDR3 runs from the conserved cysteine through the conserved F or W.

J gene,V gene,CDR3 protein
TRBJ1-2,TRBV6-1,CASRQQGGYTF
TRBJ2-7,TRBV27,CASSPDGIYEQYF
TRBJ2-3,TRBV7-9,CASSLAPDSPFPTDTQYF
TRBJ1-2,TRBV30,CAWSVPAGGNLFYGYTF
TRBJ1-1,TRBV7-3,CASSPLIGRRNTEAFF
TRBJ2-2,TRBV4-1,CASSPQWGTGELFF
TRBJ2-7,TRBV27,CASSRSLDRDLLSEQYF
TRBJ1-1,TRBV12-5,CASSQGYTEAFF
TRBJ2-5,TRBV29-1,CSVTGLAGRQETQYF
TRBJ1-1,TRBV30,CAWSVSSYEAFF
TRBJ1-2,TRBV29-1,CSVDGTASGYGYTF
TRBJ1-2,TRBV7-9,CASSLANYGYTF
TRBJ1-1,TRBV4-2,CASSQDEGTGNTEAFF
TRBJ2-7,TRBV25-1,CASSDAGESYEQYF
TRBJ1-2,TRBV9,CASSVAADRLAGYTF
TRBJ2-1,TRBV30,CAWRARVYNEQFF
TRBJ1-1,TRBV19,CASSIAVSTARRSPEAFF
TRBJ1-5,TRBV5-1,CASSWEGNQPQHF
TRBJ1-1,TRBV5-1,CASSSDSREAFF
TRBJ1-1,TRBV5-4,CASSLARSEAFF
TRBJ2-1,TRBV10-3,CASRTGGNEQFF
TRBJ1-1,TRBV29-1,CSATLPAPGESTEAFF
TRBJ2-3,TRBV11-2,CASSLEFRLADTQYF
TRBJ2-5,TRBV7-9,CASSETGLAGATQYF
TRBJ1-5,TRBV9,CASSEGSGTLYNQPQHF
TRBJ2-3,TRBV30,CAWSFGGGRTDTQYF
TRBJ2-1,TRBV29-1,CSVEGGDPMRFF